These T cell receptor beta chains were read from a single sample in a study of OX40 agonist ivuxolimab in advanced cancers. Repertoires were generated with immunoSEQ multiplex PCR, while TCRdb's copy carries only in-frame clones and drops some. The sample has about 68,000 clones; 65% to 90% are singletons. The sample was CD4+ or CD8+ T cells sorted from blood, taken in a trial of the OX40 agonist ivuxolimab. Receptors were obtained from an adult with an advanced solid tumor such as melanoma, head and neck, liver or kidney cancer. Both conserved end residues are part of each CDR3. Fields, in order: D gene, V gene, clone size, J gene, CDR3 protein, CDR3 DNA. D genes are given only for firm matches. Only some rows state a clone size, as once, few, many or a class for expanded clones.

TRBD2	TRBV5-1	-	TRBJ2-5	CASSLSGRGQETQYF	TGCGCCAGCAGCCTAAGCGGGAGGGGCCAAGAGACCCAGTACTTC
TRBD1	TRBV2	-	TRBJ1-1	CATRDRAFRNTEAFF	TGTGCCACCAGGGACAGGGCCTTCCGGAACACTGAAGCTTTCTTT
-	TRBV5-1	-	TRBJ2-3	CASSASGGRTDTQYF	TGCGCCAGCAGCGCATCCGGGGGAAGGACAGATACGCAGTATTTT
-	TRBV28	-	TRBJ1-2	CASSRTAPSGSCTF	TGTGCCAGCAGTCGGACTGCCCCTTCAGGGTCGTGCACCTTC
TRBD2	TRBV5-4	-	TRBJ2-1	CASSRSIAGAVDEQFF	TGTGCCAGCAGCCGAAGTATAGCGGGAGCTGTAGATGAGCAGTTCTTC
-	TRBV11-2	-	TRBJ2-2	CASSLWQNTGELFF	TGTGCCAGCAGCTTATGGCAGAACACCGGGGAGCTGTTTTTT
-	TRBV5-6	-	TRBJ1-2	CASRRRIGSNYGYTF	TGTGCCAGCAGACGACGTATCGGGAGTAACTATGGCTACACCTTC
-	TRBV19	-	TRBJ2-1	CASSTRLNEQFF	TGTGCCAGTAGCACCAGGCTAAATGAGCAGTTCTTC
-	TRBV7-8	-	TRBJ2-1	CASSPIGGSSYNEQFF	TGTGCCAGCAGCCCCATCGGGGGAAGCTCCTACAATGAGCAGTTCTTC
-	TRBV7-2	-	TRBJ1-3	CASSLGQIRSGNTIYF	TGTGCCAGCAGCTTAGGACAGATACGCTCTGGAAACACCATATATTTT
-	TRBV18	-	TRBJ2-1	CASSPDSTNEQFF	TGTGCCAGCTCACCAGACTCTACGAATGAGCAGTTCTTC
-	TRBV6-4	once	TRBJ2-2	CASSDFSGAGELFF	TGTGCCAGCAGTGACTTCTCAGGGGCCGGGGAGCTGTTTTTT
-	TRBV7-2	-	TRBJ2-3	CASSPTTNTDTQYF	TGTGCCAGCAGCCCTACGACGAACACAGATACGCAGTATTTT
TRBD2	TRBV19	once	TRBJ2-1	CASTSSGSPAYNEQFF	TGTGCCAGTACCTCTAGCGGGAGCCCGGCATACAATGAGCAGTTCTTC
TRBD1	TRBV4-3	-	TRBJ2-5	CASSDFTGETETQYF	TGCGCCAGCAGCGATTTTACAGGGGAGACGGAGACCCAGTACTTC
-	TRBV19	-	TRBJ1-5	CASSIQGLNQPQHF	TGTGCCAGTAGTATCCAGGGCCTCAATCAGCCCCAGCATTTT
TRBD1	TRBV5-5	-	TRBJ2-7	CASSLPTGGHEEQYF	TGTGCCAGCAGCTTACCGACAGGGGGCCATGAGGAGCAGTACTTC
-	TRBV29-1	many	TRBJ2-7	CSVEGYRPGDGHYEQYF	TGCAGCGTTGAGGGGTACAGGCCAGGGGATGGACACTACGAGCAGTACTTC
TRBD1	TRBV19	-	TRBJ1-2	CATTRDRGIGYTF	TGTGCCACCACGCGGGACAGGGGAATCGGCTACACCTTC
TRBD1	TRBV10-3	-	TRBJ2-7	CAMGQGGNYEQYF	TGTGCCATGGGACAGGGGGGAAACTACGAGCAGTACTTC
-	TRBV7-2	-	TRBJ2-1	CASSASLTGRPNEQFF	TGTGCCAGCAGCGCTAGCCTGACGGGACGTCCGAATGAGCAGTTCTTC
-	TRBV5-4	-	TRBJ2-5	CASSPQGLGGQETQYF	TGTGCCAGCAGCCCGCAAGGGTTGGGCGGACAAGAGACCCAGTACTTC
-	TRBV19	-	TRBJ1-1	CASNGRLNTEAFF	TGTGCCAGTAACGGACGGCTGAACACTGAAGCTTTCTTT
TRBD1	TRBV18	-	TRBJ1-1	CASSQPTGSEAFF	TGTGCCAGCTCTCAACCGACAGGGTCCGAAGCTTTCTTT
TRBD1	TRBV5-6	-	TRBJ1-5	CASSYQTGGNQPQHF	TGTGCCAGCAGCTATCAGACAGGGGGCAATCAGCCCCAGCATTTT
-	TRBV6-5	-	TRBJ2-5	CASRELVGQETQYF	TGTGCCAGCAGGGAACTGGTAGGGCAAGAGACCCAGTACTTC
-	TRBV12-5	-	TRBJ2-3	CASGQGLDTQYF	TGTGCTAGTGGTCAGGGGTTGGATACGCAGTATTTT
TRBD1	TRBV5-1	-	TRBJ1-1	CASSLEVDRGSEAFF	TGCGCCAGCAGCTTGGAAGTTGACAGGGGCTCTGAAGCTTTCTTT
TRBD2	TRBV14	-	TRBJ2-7	CASSWTSGNSYEQYF	TGTGCCAGCAGCTGGACTAGCGGCAACTCCTACGAGCAGTACTTC
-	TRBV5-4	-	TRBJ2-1	CASSPPSRYNEQFF	TGTGCCAGCAGCCCCCCTTCTAGGTACAATGAGCAGTTCTTC
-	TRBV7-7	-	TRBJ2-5	CASSLATGETQYF	TGTGCTAGCAGCTTAGCGACCGGGGAGACCCAGTACTTC
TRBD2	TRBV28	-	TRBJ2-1	CASSLAGENEQFF	TGTGCCTCCTCACTAGCGGGAGAGAATGAGCAGTTCTTC
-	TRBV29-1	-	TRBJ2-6	CSVAETGANVLTF	TGCAGCGTTGCGGAGACTGGGGCCAACGTCCTGACTTTC
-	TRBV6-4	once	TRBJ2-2	CASSDLATGELFF	TGTGCCAGCAGTGACTTGGCGACCGGGGAGCTGTTTTTT
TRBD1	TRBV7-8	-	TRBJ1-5	CASSLWGQAQYQPQHF	TGTGCCAGCAGCTTATGGGGACAGGCTCAATATCAGCCCCAGCATTTT
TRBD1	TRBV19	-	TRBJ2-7	CASSTAGTGSYEQYF	TGTGCCAGTAGTACTGCCGGGACAGGGTCCTACGAGCAGTACTTC
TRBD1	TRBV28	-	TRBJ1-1	CASRGQGERREAFF	TGTGCCAGCAGGGGACAGGGCGAGCGGAGAGAAGCTTTCTTT
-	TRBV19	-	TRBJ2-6	CASSPRYFQGPGANVLTF	TGTGCCAGTAGCCCTCGTTACTTCCAGGGCCCTGGGGCCAACGTCCTGACTTTC
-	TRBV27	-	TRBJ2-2	CASRFLHREQGTGELFF	TGTGCCAGCAGGTTCTTGCACAGGGAGCAGGGCACCGGGGAGCTGTTTTTT
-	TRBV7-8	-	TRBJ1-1	CASSRDLGRAEAFF	TGTGCCAGCAGCCGCGATTTAGGAAGAGCTGAAGCTTTCTTT
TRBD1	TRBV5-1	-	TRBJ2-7	CASSRDSPLPYEQYF	TGCGCCAGCAGCAGGGACAGTCCCCTTCCCTACGAGCAGTACTTC
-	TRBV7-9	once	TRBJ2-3	CASSLDSTDTQYF	TGTGCCAGCAGCTTAGATAGCACAGATACGCAGTATTTT
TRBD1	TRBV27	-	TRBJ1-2	CASSLAGGLTNYGYTF	TGTGCCAGCAGTTTAGCAGGGGGCCTCACTAACTATGGCTACACCTTC
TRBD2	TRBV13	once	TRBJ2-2	CASSSGLAGVGANTGELFF	TGTGCCAGCAGCTCGGGACTAGCGGGAGTAGGGGCGAACACCGGGGAGCTGTTTTTT
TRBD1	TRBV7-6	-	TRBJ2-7	CASSLAGQGRPYEQYF	TGTGCCAGCAGCTTAGCCGGACAGGGCCGCCCCTACGAGCAGTACTTC
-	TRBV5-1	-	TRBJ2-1	CASSLEAGRNEQFF	TGCGCCAGCAGCTTGGAGGCGGGACGTAATGAGCAGTTCTTC
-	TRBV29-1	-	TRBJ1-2	CSVEGSGPYGYTF	TGCAGCGTTGAAGGCTCCGGGCCCTATGGCTACACCTTC